This T cell receptor beta chain was recorded in a study of early T cells in non-severe SARS-CoV-2 infection. About the study: Sequencing input comprised bulk RNA from unsorted whole blood; chain pairing was not available. Regarding the study as a whole: Reliance on VDJdb matching favored anti-spike CD8 responses; private and CD4 specificities were missed.

Tagging with unique molecular identifiers was applied to individual cDNA molecules. Each CDR3 protein gets one entry after TCRdb re-called the 5' RACE reads with MiXCR. Among some 57,000 distinct CDR3 sequences listed, roughly 5.5% were seen once. This clonotype has a count of ten or more. Its specificity is not known. The germline gives CDR1 MNHEY, CDR2 SVGAGI. The CDR3 runs to 13 residues. V was clipped by 6 bases and J by 4 bases, with 11 bases between them. The chain uses TRBV6-5 and TRBJ2-3; D uncertain. This TCR derives from an adult who was a healthcare worker with PCR-confirmed SARS-CoV-2 infection or an uninfected control (not recorded which). Material: whole blood. The CDR3 sequence is CASSPVRADTQYF. For the CDR3, the DNA is TGTGCCAGCAGCCCTGTTCGCGCAGATACGCAGTATTTT.